These 5 T cell receptor beta chains came from one sample sequenced in a study of T cell responses to AZD1222 COVID-19 vaccine. Sequencing was performed with immunoSEQ multiplex PCR; in TCRdb, only in-frame clones are kept and a portion is missing. Of about 100,000 clones listed, just under 90% are singletons. This specimen was peripheral blood, taken on day 0 of AZD1222 vaccination. These receptors all come from an adult in good health.

The chain carries TRBV6-1 and TRBJ1-3, with a tentative D call TRBD1 (5 bases). The CDR3 is 17 amino acids. Trimming took off 3 bases at V and 0 bases at J, with 15 bases between the two ends. Germline CDR1 and CDR2: MNHNS and SASEGT. CDR3: CASSELPYGGSGNTIYF. CDR3 nucleotide sequence: TGTGCCAGCAGTGAGCTACCCTACGGGGGCTCTGGAAACACCATATATTTT.

This chain joins TRBV6-5 and TRBJ1-3; possible D gene TRBD1, 5 bases. V was clipped by 3 bases and J by 8 bases, with 11 bases between them. Germline CDR1 MNHEY, CDR2 SVGAGI. The CDR3 is made up of 13 amino acids. CDR3: CASSYLGGDTIYF. Here the CDR3 DNA reads TGTGCCAGCAGTTATTTGGGGGGGGACACCATATATTTT.

In its sample, this clone was seen once. This sequence joins TRBV4-3 and TRBJ1-2; D unresolved. Trimming removed 0 bases at V and 4 bases at J, with 15 bases between. This CDR3 is built from 16 residues. Germline loops: CDR1 LGHNA, CDR2 YSLEER. The CDR3 bases are TGCGCCAGCAGCCAAGAGGTCTTGGCTGGGGTCTATGGCTACACCTTC. Protein: CASSQEVLAGVYGYTF.

J is TRBJ2-1 and V is TRBV29-1; 8 nucleotides line up with TRBD1. Germline V gives CDR1 SQVTM, CDR2 ANQGSEA. The trim removed 0 bases at V and 15 bases at J, leaving 7 bases unmatched. The CDR3 spans 12 residues. CDR3 residues: CSVEEHRGRTFF. The DNA for the CDR3 is TGCAGCGTTGAAGAACACAGGGGGAGGACGTTCTTC.

This clone was observed once. The rearrangement joins TRBV6-4 to TRBJ2-1; 12 nucleotides agree with TRBD2. CDR1 and CDR2 from the germline V gene are MRHNA and SNTAGT. The CDR3 has 15 amino acids. J was trimmed by 5 bases and V by 5 bases; bases with no gene match: 4. CDR3 in amino acids: CASSSASGRDNEQFF. The CDR3 nucleotides read TGTGCCAGCAGTTCTGCTAGCGGGAGGGACAATGAGCAGTTCTTC.